This TCR beta chain appears in the sequencing data of a study of T cells in Graves' hyperthyroidism and ophthalmopathy. CDR3 size: 15 residues. V shed 3 bases and J shed 1 base, with 13 bases lying between them. Germline V gene sequence: CDR1 MGHRA, CDR2 YSYEKL. Comment on this clonotype: The antigen remains undetermined.

RNA transcripts were the template for amplifying TCR beta CDR3 regions. When the TCR CDR3 underwent first-round RT-PCR, the HTBI primer set was used. TCRdb redid the calling of the multiplex PCR reads with MiXCR, one entry per CDR3 protein. The sample consists of hundreds of thousands of distinct CDR3 sequences, 38% of them appearing once. Findings and caveats of the study: A 13 V-J signature model discriminated ophthalmopathy versus stable hyperthyroidism.

Input material: blood. The TCR comes from a man aged 18 to 29 with Graves' hyperthyroidism. V usage is TRBV4-1 and J usage is TRBJ2-7; the D gene is possibly TRBD2 (5 bases). The CDR3 region is CASSQPGRGSYEQYF. CDR3 nucleotide sequence: TGCGCCAGCAGCCAGCCAGGACGGGGATCCTACGAGCAGTACTTC.